The present T cell receptor (beta chain) was sequenced within a study of vaccination and CD4 T cells after COVID-19 (dated by TCRdb to 2021 to 2024). Study-level background: Six males and four females were included in the convalescent cohort, with two Hispanic individuals, seven Caucasians, two Asians and one multiracial person represented. Each participant got two doses of either the Pfizer-BioNTech BNT162b2 vaccine (n=8) or the Moderna mRNA-1273 vaccine (n=2). Post-COVID blood samples were collected from convalescent patients a median of around 100 days after diagnosis, with a range of about 35 to 170 days. The time from the second vaccine dose to post-vaccine blood sampling had a median of roughly 79 days and ranged from roughly 13 to 241 days. Overlapping spike peptide pools from SARS-CoV-2 and from the common cold coronaviruses HCoV-NL63, HCoV-OC43 and HCoV-229E were used as culture stimuli. Control cultures used a CEFX viral epitope pool as positive control, an HIV-1 Nef peptide pool as negative control, or no peptide. In ten to eleven COVID-19 convalescent patients and a few infection-naive healthy vaccine recipients, researchers compared the spike-specific CD4+ TCR repertoire from before mRNA vaccination with the repertoire from after. Beyond this particular receptor, the publication reports: Although the median number of SARS-CoV-2-reactive clonotypes went up from around 20 after infection to 30 to 45 after vaccination, the increase was not significant. Only a relatively small number of convalescent patients were included in the study, and early timepoints following natural infection were not analyzed. Among the post-vaccine SARS-CoV-2-reactive clones in convalescent patients, a median approximately 90% showed up only after vaccination, which suggests vaccine-specific priming. Of the vaccine-specific clones found in convalescent patients, nearly all (304 of 307) were mono-reactive for SARS-CoV-2 spike instead of being cross-reactive with common cold coronaviruses.

CDR3 length: 14 amino acids, cysteine to phenylalanine. The entry retains the CDR3 DNA only, 42 bases that are in frame from base 1. The CDR1 and CDR2 encoded by the germline V gene are ENHRY and SYGVKD. Between the V and J ends, shortened by 3 bases and 1 base respectively, the junction contains 9 bases. The receptor library was made with PCR. At the Johns Hopkins FTIC core, DNA from the cultured CD4+ T cells underwent TCR sequencing with the Oncomine TCR Beta short-read assay. Genomic DNA was extracted from the cultured CD4+ T cells with the QIAamp micro DNA kit. Oncomine TCR Beta libraries from cultured CD4+ T cells were pooled with unique dual indexes and sequenced on an Illumina iSeq 100. The study's own analysis went as follows. Non-productive sequences were removed, and CDR3s that did not start with C, did not end with F or W, or were shorter than 7 amino acids were discarded. Antigen-specific clonotypes were identified using the MANAFEST web application through comparison of peptide-stimulated wells with reference and other culture wells. An FDR below 0.05, an odds ratio above 5, and a productive frequency above 0.1% in at least two of three replicate wells were required for clones to be considered positive. Cross-reactive clonotypes were defined as significantly expanded in both SARS-CoV-2 spike wells and at least one common cold coronavirus spike condition. Similarity between CDR3 sequences was evaluated in R version 3.6.1 using Levenshtein distances (stringdist) and unrooted phylogenetic trees (ape). TCRdb itself trimmed the public reads at Q25 with fastp, ran MiXCR and retained productive beta chains. Identical CDR3 proteins give one entry, which carries the most common genes and DNA. The authors' filters were not applied to this entry. The sample table shows tens of thousands of distinct CDR3 sequences, and about 38% are seen once. The ten top clones hold 15% to 20% of the sample.

This clonotype was seen a few times. No cognate antigen has been identified for it. No much larger clone is present one base from it, and per-base qualities are unavailable. The sample's treatment or condition label, in plain terms: roughly 10-day PBMC culture with coronavirus spike peptide pools or control peptides (ViraFEST assay). The ViraFEST assay, used in the study, expanded antigen-specific T cells with peptide pools and then identified the expanded clonotypes through TCR sequencing. Negative nucleocapsid antibody tests before and after vaccination confirmed that the healthy vaccine recipients had no prior SARS-CoV-2 infection. PBMCs were cultured at fewer than 2.5 million per well in IMDM supplemented with approximately 5% human AB serum and around 10 IU/ml IL-2, with about 11 ug/ml peptide pools added. On days 3 and 7, half of the culture medium was replaced with fresh IL-2-containing medium. After around 11 days of culture, CD4+ T cells were isolated by negative selection using the EasySep CD4+ T cell isolation kit. Ficoll-Paque Plus gradient centrifugation was used to isolate PBMCs from whole blood, and the isolated PBMCs were then either used fresh or cryopreserved at -140C. Triplicate wells were generally used for each culture condition.

The sequencing here drew on CD4+ T cells from blood, cultured in vitro, taken before SARS-CoV-2 vaccination. Recombination linked TRBV10-3 to TRBJ1-1; the D gene is perhaps TRBD1, from 5 matching bases. The TCR originated in a human donor who received a COVID-19 vaccine. The DNA is TGTGCCATCAGTGAAAACAGGCCGAACACTGAAGCTTTCTTT. Translated, it gives CAISENRPNTEAFF.